These 11 T cell receptor beta chains originate from one sample sequenced in a study of post-analysis software for immune sequencing data. Regarding the study as a whole: Patients used about 5 TRBV segments, including TRBV5-6, TRBV5-1 and TRBV20-1, more often than controls.

Antigens for these TCRs are unknown. Unique molecular identifiers had been added to the TCR beta cDNA libraries. TCRdb redid the calling of the PCR reads with MiXCR, one entry per CDR3 protein. This table holds about 760,000 distinct CDR3 sequences, 25% to 30% found once. Specimen: blood. These receptors all stem from a girl aged 10-17 years with multiple sclerosis.

The chain combines TRBV9 with TRBJ1-1; D is perhaps TRBD1 (6 bases). CDR3 length: 14 amino acids. V was pared by 2 bases and J by 0 bases, with 8 bases between. From germline, CDR1 is SGDLS and CDR2 YYNGEE. CDR3 loop: CASSVGQLNTEAFF. CDR3 DNA: TGTGCCAGCAGCGTCGGACAGTTGAACACTGAAGCTTTCTTT.

This clonotype was counted a few times. The CDR3 DNA is TGTGCCAGCAGCGTAGGGTCGGGCCAATCCGAGCAGTACTTC. This sequence encodes CASSVGSGQSEQYF. V and J are TRBV9 and TRBJ2-7; D is unclear. The germline gives CDR1 SGDLS, CDR2 YYNGEE. V shed 0 bases and J shed 6 bases, with 13 bases lying between them. The CDR3 is 14 amino acids.

This chain uses TRBV12-3 or TRBV12-4 with TRBJ2-7; no reliable D call. Trimming took 3 bases from V and 6 from J, leaving 9 bases between them. The CDR3 length is 12 residues. In DNA form, the CDR3 reads TGTGCCAGCAGTTTGGGTCAGTTCGAGCAGTACTTC. Amino acid sequence: CASSLGQFEQYF.

For this clonotype: Given the absence of the conserved phenylalanine or tryptophan at the CDR3 end, a read error is likely. The rearrangement links TRBV20-1 to TRBJ2-5, with D possibly matching TRBD2 (6 bases). The CDR3 is 13 residues long. V was trimmed by 6 bases and J by 5 bases, leaving 16 bases between them. In germline, CDR1 is DFQATT, CDR2 SNEGSKA (reference sequence). The CDR3 coding sequence is TGCAGTGCAACCTCGGAGGGCGGGGAGACCCAGTACCTC. Amino acids: CSATSEGGETQYL.

This rearrangement joins TRBV5-1 to TRBJ2-1; weak D call: TRBD1 (6 bases). The germline gives CDR1 SGHRS, CDR2 YFSETQ. This CDR3 has 16 residues. V dropped 4 bases and J dropped 8 bases, with 22 bases sitting between them. The CDR3 region is CASSPDGQNFGDEQFF. The CDR3 nucleotides read TGCGCCAGCAGCCCGGACGGACAGAACTTTGGGGATGAGCAGTTCTTC.

The sample holds a few counts of this clonotype. DNA for the CDR3: TGTGCCAGCAGTCGTCGATGGAATTTCGGCAATCAGCCCCAGCATTTT. Its protein is CASSRRWNFGNQPQHF. V and J are TRBV6-2 or TRBV6-3 and TRBJ1-5; no clear D gene. Trimming removed 5 bases from V and 2 bases from J, with 16 bases in between. This CDR3 has 16 amino acids. The germline CDR1 and CDR2 sequences are MNHEY and SVGEGT.

This rearrangement joins TRBV11-1 to TRBJ2-6; unclear D gene. The CDR3 is 21 amino acids. Germline V gene lookup returns CDR1 SGHAT and CDR2 FQDESV (reference sequence). V was clipped by 0 bases and J by 0 bases, with 21 bases between them. The CDR3 is CASSLARRGGVLYSGANVLTF. The CDR3 nucleotides read TGTGCCAGCAGCTTAGCGAGGAGAGGCGGCGTACTATACTCTGGGGCCAACGTCCTGACTTTC. Complete variable domain (other parts from reference TRBV11-1 and TRBJ2-6): EAEVAQSPRYKITEKSQAVAFWCDPISGHATLYWYRQILGQGPELLVQFQDESVVDDSQLPKDRFSAERLKGVDSTLKIQPAELGDSAMYLCASSLARRGGVLYSGANVLTFGAGSRLTVL.

The chain joins TRBV5-4 to TRBJ2-3; D is possibly TRBD2 (6 bases). Germline CDR1 is SGHNT and CDR2 is YYREEE (reference sequence). The CDR3 is 14 amino acids. Trimming cost V 3 bases and J 4 bases, with 12 bases left between them. The CDR3 nucleotides are TGTGCCAGCAGCTCAGCTACTAGCCCAGATACGCAGTATTTT. Translated, it gives CASSSATSPDTQYF.

This clonotype has more than one count but fewer than ten. This rearrangement joins TRBV4-1 to TRBJ1-1, with D maybe TRBD1 (5 bases). Germline lookup yields CDR1 MGHRA and CDR2 YSYEKL. The CDR3 extends over 14 amino acids. Trimming removed 4 bases from V and 1 base from J, with 10 bases in between. CDR3 bases: TGCGCCAGCAGCCGGGGAGGACAGAACACTGAAGCTTTCTTT. Protein: CASSRGGQNTEAFF.

This clonotype was seen more than once but under ten times. This chain joins TRBV10-2 and TRBJ2-5; TRBD1 is a possible D gene (5 bases). The CDR3 runs to 16 residues. Per germline, CDR1 WSHSY and CDR2 SAAADI. Trimming stripped 3 bases from V and 4 bases from J, with 18 bases between. The CDR3 bases are TGCGCCAGCAGTGATAGCAGCAGGGTAATCCGAGAGACCCAGTACTTC. Encoded protein: CASSDSSRVIRETQYF.

The chain combines TRBV20-1 with TRBJ2-4; D is tentatively TRBD1 or TRBD2 (5 bases each). Looked up from germline, CDR1 is DFQATT and CDR2 is SNEGSKA (reference sequence). V gave up 6 bases and J gave up 1 base, with 16 bases separating them. The CDR3 contains 15 residues. In DNA form, the CDR3 reads TGCAGTGCCCCTAGGGACGGTGAGGCCAAAAACATTCAGTACTTC. It yields the protein CSAPRDGEAKNIQYF.